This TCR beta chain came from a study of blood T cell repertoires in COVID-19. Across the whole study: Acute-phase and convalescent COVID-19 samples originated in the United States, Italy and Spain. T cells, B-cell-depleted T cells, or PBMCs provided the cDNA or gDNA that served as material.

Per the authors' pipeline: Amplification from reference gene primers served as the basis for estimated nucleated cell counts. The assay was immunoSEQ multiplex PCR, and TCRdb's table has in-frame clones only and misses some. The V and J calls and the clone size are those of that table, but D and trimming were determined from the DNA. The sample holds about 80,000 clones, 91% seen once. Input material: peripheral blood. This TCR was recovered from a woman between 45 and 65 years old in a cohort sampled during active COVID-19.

For the CDR3, the DNA is TGTGCCAGCAGTCCCAGCGGGGATTCCTACGAGCAGTACTTC. Protein: CASSPSGDSYEQYF. This chain connects TRBV27 to TRBJ2-7; 7 nucleotides line up with TRBD2. The CDR3 runs to 14 residues. Germline CDR1 MNHEY, CDR2 SMNVEV (reference sequence). J lost 1 base, V lost 5 bases, and 5 bases had no gene match.